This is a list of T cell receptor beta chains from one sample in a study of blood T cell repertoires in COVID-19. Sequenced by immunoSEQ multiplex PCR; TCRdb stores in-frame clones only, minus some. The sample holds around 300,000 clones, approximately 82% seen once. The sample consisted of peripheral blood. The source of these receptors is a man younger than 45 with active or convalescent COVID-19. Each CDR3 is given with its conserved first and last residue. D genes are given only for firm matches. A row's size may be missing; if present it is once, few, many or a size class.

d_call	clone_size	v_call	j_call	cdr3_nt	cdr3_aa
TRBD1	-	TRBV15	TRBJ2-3	TGTGCCACCAGCGGTTACGGGACAGACAGCACAGATACGCAGTATTTT	CATSGYGTDSTDTQYF
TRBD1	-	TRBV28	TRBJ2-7	TGTGCCAGTAGGACCGGGACAGGGGTCTACGAGCAGTACTTC	CASRTGTGVYEQYF
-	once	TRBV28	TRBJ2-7	TGTGCGCTAGGCAGGGGAGATTCCTACGAGCAGTACTTC	CALGRGDSYEQYF
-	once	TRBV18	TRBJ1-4	TGTGCCAGCTCACGCTCTCAGGGGGAAAAACTGTTTTTT	CASSRSQGEKLFF
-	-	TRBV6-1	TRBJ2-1	TGTGCCAGCAGTGAATCCGGGGCAGGGGAGGGCTATGAGCAGTTCTTC	CASSESGAGEGYEQFF
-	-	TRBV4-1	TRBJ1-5	TGCGCCAGCAGCCAAGCCGGGGGGAGCAATCAGCCCCAGCATTTT	CASSQAGGSNQPQHF
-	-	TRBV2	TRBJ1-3	TGTGCCAGCACGACAGTTACTGGAAACACCATATATTTT	CASTTVTGNTIYF
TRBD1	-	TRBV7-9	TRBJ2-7	TGTGCCAGCAGCTCAATTTGGGTTACAGGGGGCGAGCAGTACTTC	CASSSIWVTGGEQYF
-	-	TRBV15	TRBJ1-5	TGTGCCACCAGCAGAGATCACAATCAGCCCCAGCATTTT	CATSRDHNQPQHF
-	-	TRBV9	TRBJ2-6	TGTGCCAGCAGCGCCTACTACTCTGGGGCCAACGTCCTGACTTTC	CASSAYYSGANVLTF
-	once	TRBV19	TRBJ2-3	TGTGCCTCCCGGGTGCGGGGCCGCACAGATACGCAGTATTTT	CASRVRGRTDTQYF
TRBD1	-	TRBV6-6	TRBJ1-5	TGTGCCAGCCGACAGGGGCAGTATCAGCCCCAGCATTTT	CASRQGQYQPQHF
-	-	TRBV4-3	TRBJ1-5	TGCGCCAGCAGCCAAGACAGGAAAAATCAGCCCCAGCATTTT	CASSQDRKNQPQHF
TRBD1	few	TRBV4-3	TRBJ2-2	TGCGCCAGCAGCTATTCCGGGGAAGGGGGCGCAGGTACCGGGGAGCTGTTTTTT	CASSYSGEGGAGTGELFF
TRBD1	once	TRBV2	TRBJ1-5	TGTGCCAGCAGTGATAGGGGGCTGGATCAGCCCCAGCATTTT	CASSDRGLDQPQHF
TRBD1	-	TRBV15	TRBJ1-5	TGTGCCACCAGCAGAGATCACAGGGGTAGCAATCAGCCCCAGCATTTT	CATSRDHRGSNQPQHF
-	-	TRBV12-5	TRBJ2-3	TGTGCTAGTGGTCTTGACTCCACAGATACGCAGTATTTT	CASGLDSTDTQYF
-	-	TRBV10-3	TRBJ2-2	TGTGCCATCGTGGCACAGCTGAACACCGGGGAGCTGTTTTTT	CAIVAQLNTGELFF
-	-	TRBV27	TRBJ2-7	TGTGCCAGCAGTTTAGGGCCCTCCTACGAGCAGTACTTC	CASSLGPSYEQYF
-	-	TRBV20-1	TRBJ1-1	TGCAGTGCTAGAGTAGCCACTGAAGCTTTCTTT	CSARVATEAFF